This TCR beta chain was sequenced for a study of early T cells in non-severe SARS-CoV-2 infection. Whole-study context: It was bulk RNA from unsorted whole blood that was sequenced, and the chains were unpaired.

Germline V gene lookup returns CDR1 SEHNR and CDR2 FQNEAQ (reference sequence). V was cut by 5 bases and J by 1 base, with 9 bases left in between. The CDR3 has 14 residues. Unique molecular identifiers were added to individual cDNA molecules. TCRdb independently ran MiXCR on the 5' RACE reads; one entry per CDR3 protein. Of about 25,000 distinct CDR3 sequences detected, about 4.5% appear once; the ten largest clones hold roughly 14%. There are many counts of this clonotype. The antigen is unknown. Study-level findings and limits: Reliance on VDJdb matching favored anti-spike CD8 responses; private and CD4 specificities were missed.

The sample consisted of whole blood. The chain joins TRBV7-9 to TRBJ2-4, with D hard to call. The receptor's source is an adult who was a healthcare worker with PCR-confirmed SARS-CoV-2 infection or an uninfected control (not recorded which). The CDR3 here is CASSPPIAKNIQYF. The CDR3 DNA is TGTGCCAGCAGCCCCCCCATCGCCAAAAACATTCAGTACTTC.